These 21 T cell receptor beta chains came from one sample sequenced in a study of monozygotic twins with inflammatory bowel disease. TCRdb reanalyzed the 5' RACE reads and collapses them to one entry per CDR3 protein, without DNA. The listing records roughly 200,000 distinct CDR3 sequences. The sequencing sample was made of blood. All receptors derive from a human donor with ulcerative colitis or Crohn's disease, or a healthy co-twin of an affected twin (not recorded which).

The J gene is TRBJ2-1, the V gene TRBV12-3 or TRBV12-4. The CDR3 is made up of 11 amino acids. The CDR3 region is CASSTYNEQFF.

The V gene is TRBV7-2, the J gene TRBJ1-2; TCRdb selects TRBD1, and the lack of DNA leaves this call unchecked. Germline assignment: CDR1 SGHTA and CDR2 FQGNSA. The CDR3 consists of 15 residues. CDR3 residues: CASNQPGWGAHGYTF. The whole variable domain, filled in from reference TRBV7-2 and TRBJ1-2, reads GAGVSQSPSNKVTEKGKDVELRCDPISGHTALYWYRQSLGQGLEFLIYFQGNSAPDKSGLPSDRFSAERTGGSVSTLTIQRTQQEDSAVYLCASNQPGWGAHGYTFGSGTRLTVV.

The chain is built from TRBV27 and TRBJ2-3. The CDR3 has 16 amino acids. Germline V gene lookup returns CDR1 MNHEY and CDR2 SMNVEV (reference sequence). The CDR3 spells CASSLVAGISTDTQYF.

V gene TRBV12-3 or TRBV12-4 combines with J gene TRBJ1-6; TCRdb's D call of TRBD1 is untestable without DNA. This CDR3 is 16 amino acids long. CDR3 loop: CASSLTGGGGNSPLHF.

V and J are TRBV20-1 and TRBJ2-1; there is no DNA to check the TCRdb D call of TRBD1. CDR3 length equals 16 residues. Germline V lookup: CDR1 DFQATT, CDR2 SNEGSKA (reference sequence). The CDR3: CSARDRGAGSYNEQFF.

CDR3 protein: CASSQVPGRHLGDNEQFF. The V gene is TRBV3-1, the J gene TRBJ2-1; with no DNA, the TCRdb D assignment of TRBD1 cannot be verified. The CDR3 sequence is 18 residues long. Germline CDR1 reads LGHDT; CDR2 reads YNNKEL (reference sequence).

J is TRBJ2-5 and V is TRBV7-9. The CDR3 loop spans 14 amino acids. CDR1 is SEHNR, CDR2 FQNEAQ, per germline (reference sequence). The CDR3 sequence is CARSFEPNEETQYF.

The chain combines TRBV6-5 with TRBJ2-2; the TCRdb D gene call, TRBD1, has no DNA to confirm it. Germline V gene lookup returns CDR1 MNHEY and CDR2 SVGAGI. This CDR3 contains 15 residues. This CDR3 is CASSYPSVQAGELFF.

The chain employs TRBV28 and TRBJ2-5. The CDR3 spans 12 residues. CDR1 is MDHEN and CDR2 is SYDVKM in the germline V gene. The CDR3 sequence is CASTSVQETQYF.

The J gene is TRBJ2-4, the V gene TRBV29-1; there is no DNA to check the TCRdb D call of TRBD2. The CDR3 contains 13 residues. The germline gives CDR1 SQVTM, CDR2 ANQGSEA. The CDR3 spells CSVVGGLVGIQYF.

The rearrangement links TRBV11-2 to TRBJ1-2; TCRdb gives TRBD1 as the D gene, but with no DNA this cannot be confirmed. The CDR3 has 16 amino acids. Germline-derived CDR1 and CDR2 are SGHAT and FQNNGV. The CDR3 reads CASSPSRAQGFYGYTF.

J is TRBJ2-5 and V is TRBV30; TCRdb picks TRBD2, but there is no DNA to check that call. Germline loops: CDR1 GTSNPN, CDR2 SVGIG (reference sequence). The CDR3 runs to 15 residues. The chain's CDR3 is CAWARDSGFQETQYF.

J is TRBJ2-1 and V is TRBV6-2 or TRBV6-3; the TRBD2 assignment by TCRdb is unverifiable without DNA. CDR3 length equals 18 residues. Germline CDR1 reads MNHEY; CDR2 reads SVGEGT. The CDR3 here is CASSYPGTSGSSYNEQFF.

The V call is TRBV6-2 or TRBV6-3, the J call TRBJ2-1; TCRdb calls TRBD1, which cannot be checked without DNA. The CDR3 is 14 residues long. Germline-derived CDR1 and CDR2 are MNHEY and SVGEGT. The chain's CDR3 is CASNIQGRVNEQFF.

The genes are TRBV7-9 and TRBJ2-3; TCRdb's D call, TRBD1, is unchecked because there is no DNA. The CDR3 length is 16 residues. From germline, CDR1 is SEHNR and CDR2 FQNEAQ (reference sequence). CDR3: CASSPWTGGSTDTQYF. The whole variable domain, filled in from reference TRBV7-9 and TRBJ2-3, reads DTGVSQNPRHKITKRGQNVTFRCDPISEHNRLYWYRQTLGQGPEFLTYFQNEAQLEKSRLLSDRFSAERPKGSFSTLEIQRTEQGDSAMYLCASSPWTGGSTDTQYFGPGTRLTVL.

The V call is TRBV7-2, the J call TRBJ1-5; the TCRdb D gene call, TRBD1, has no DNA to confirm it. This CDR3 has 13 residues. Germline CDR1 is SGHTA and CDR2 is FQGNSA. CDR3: CASRPTGDQPQHF.

CDR3 residues: CASSSGLRDQETQYF. The V call is TRBV25-1, the J call TRBJ2-5; TCRdb's D gene call, TRBD2, goes unchecked for lack of DNA. Germline assignment: CDR1 MGHDK and CDR2 SYGVNS. This CDR3 region has 15 residues.

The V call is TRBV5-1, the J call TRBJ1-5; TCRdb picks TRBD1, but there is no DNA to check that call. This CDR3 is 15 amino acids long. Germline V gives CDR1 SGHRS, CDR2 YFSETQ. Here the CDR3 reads CASSLGQDRNQPQHF.

The CDR3 loop is CASSFSTTGGDGYGYTF. The chain combines TRBV5-1 with TRBJ1-2; lacking DNA, the TRBD1 call made by TCRdb goes unchecked. CDR3 length: 17 amino acids. CDR1 SGHRS and CDR2 YFSETQ come from the germline V gene.

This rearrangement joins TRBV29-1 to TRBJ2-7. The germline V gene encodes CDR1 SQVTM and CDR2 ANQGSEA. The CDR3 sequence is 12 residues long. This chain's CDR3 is CSVGPVGYEQYF.

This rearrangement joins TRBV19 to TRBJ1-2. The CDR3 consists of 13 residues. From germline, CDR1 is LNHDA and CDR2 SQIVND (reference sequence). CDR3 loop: CATLPPEKFGYTF.